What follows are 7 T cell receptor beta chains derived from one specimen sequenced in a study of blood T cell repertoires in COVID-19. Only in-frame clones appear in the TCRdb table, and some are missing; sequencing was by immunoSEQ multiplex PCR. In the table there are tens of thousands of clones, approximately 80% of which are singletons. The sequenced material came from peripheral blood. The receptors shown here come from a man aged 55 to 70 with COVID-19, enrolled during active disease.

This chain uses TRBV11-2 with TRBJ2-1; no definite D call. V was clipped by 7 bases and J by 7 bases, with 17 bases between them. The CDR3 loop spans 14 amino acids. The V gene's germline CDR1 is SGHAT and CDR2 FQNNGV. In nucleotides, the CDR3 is TGTGCCAGCACCCCAAACGGTCCGAGGAATGAGCAGTTCTTC. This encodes CASTPNGPRNEQFF.

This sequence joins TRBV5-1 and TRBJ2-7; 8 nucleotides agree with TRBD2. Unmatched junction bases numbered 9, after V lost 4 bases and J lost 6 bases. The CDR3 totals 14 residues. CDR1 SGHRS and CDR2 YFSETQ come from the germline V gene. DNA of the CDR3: TGCGCCAGCAGCGGCGGGGGGCAAGGGGTCGAGCAGTACTTC. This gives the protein CASSGGGQGVEQYF.

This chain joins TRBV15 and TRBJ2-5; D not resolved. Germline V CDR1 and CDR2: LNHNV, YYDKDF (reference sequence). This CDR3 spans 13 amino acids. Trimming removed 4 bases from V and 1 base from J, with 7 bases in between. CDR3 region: CATSTPGQETQYF. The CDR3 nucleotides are TGTGCCACCAGCACTCCCGGCCAAGAGACCCAGTACTTC. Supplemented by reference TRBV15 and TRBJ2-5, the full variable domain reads DAMVIQNPRYQVTQFGKPVTLSCSQTLNHNVMYWYQQKSSQAPKLLFHYYDKDFNNEADTPDNFQSRRPNTSFCFLDIRSPGLGDTAMYLCATSTPGQETQYFGPGTRLLVL.

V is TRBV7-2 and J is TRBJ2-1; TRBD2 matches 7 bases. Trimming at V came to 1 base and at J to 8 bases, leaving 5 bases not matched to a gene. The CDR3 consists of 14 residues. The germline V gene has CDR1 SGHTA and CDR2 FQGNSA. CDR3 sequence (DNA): TGTGCCAGCAGCTTAGGACTAGCTTTCGATGAGCAGTTCTTC. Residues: CASSLGLAFDEQFF.

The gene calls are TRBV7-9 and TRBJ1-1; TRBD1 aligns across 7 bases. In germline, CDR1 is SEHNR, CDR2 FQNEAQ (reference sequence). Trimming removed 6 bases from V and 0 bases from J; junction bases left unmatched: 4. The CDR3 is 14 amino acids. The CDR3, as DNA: TGTGCCAGCAGAGAGACAGGGATGAACACTGAAGCTTTCTTT. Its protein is CASRETGMNTEAFF. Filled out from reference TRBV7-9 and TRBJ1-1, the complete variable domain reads DTGVSQNPRHKITKRGQNVTFRCDPISEHNRLYWYRQTLGQGPEFLTYFQNEAQLEKSRLLSDRFSAERPKGSFSTLEIQRTEQGDSAMYLCASRETGMNTEAFFGQGTRLTVV.

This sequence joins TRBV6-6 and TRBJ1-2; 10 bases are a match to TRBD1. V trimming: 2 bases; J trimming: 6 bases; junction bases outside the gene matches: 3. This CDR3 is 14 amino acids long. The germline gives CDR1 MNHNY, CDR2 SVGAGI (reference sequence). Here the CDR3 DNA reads TGTGCCAGCAGTTACCCGGGACAGGGGAATGGCTACACCTTC. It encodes CASSYPGQGNGYTF.

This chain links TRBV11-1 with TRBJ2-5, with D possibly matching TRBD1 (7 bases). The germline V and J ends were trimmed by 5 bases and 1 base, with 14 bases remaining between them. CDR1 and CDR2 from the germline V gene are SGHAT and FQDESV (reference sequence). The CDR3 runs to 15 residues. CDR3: CASSVGGGPQETQYF. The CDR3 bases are TGTGCCAGCAGCGTAGGAGGGGGCCCCCAAGAGACCCAGTACTTC.